Shown below are 13 T cell receptor beta chains from a single sample sequenced in a study of blood T cell repertoires in COVID-19. The data were produced by immunoSEQ multiplex PCR, yet TCRdb's version contains in-frame clones alone and is incomplete. The sample has roughly 100,000 clones, about 81% seen once; the top ten hold 3.5% to 5%. Sequenced: peripheral blood. These receptors originate from a man between 60 and 75 years old with acute or convalescent COVID-19.

This clone was counted only a few times. The chain combines TRBV10-3 with TRBJ1-1, with 11 bases identical to TRBD1. V was pared by 8 bases and J by 4 bases, with 3 bases of the junction left unmatched. CDR1 and CDR2 from the germline V gene are ENHRY and SYGVKD. The length of the CDR3 is 13 residues. CDR3 DNA sequence: TGTGCCATCGGACAGGGGGCAGGCACTGAAGCTTTCTTT. Translating it yields CAIGQGAGTEAFF.

This chain uses TRBV25-1 with TRBJ1-3; D possibly corresponds to TRBD1 (6 bases). Between the trimmed V and J ends, which lost 5 bases and 0 bases, there was a span of 14 bases. The CDR3 has 16 amino acids. Per germline, CDR1 MGHDK and CDR2 SYGVNS. The CDR3 reads CASSQGQRRSGNTIYF. CDR3 DNA: TGTGCCAGCAGTCAAGGACAGAGACGCTCTGGAAACACCATATATTTT.

The V call is TRBV11-2, the J call TRBJ2-7; 9 bases line up with TRBD1. CDR1 is SGHAT and CDR2 is FQNNGV in the germline V gene. The CDR3 contains 17 residues. After removal of 1 base from V and 0 bases from J, the junction contained 7 bases not matched to a gene. The CDR3 DNA follows: TGTGCCAGCAGCTTAGGCACAGGGGGCCTCCTCTCCTACGAGCAGTACGTC. Translating gives CASSLGTGGLLSYEQYV.

Regarding this clone: This sample also contains other DNA sequences that code for the same CDR3. The chain is built from TRBV10-3 and TRBJ2-7; weak D call: TRBD2 (5 bases). The V and J ends lost 3 bases and 2 bases respectively, with 11 bases between them. This CDR3 is 14 amino acids long. Germline CDR1 ENHRY, CDR2 SYGVKD. The chain's CDR3 is CAISDEMTTYEQYF. CDR3 bases: TGTGCCATCAGTGATGAAATGACTACCTACGAGCAGTACTTC.

This CDR3 is CASSQEPGLAGVGRFGEQFF. CDR3 nucleotide sequence: TGCGCCAGCAGCCAAGAACCGGGACTAGCGGGGGTGGGCCGCTTTGGTGAGCAGTTCTTC. The chain couples TRBV4-3 to TRBJ2-1; TRBD2 agrees at 14 bases. Germline V CDR1 and CDR2: LGHNA, YSLEER. The CDR3 has 20 amino acids. V lost 0 bases and J lost 9; bases outside the gene matches: 16.

J is TRBJ2-1 and V is TRBV12-5; 15 bases are a match to TRBD2. Germline V gene sequence: CDR1 LGHNT, CDR2 FRNRAP. The CDR3 consists of 18 residues. Trimming removed 0 bases from V and 7 bases from J; junction bases left unmatched: 7. CDR3: CASGLVGLAGGLGNEQFF. The CDR3, as DNA: TGTGCTAGTGGTTTGGTCGGACTAGCGGGAGGGCTGGGGAATGAGCAGTTCTTC.

This clone was seen ten or more times. The genes are TRBV14 and TRBJ2-2; D is uncertain. CDR3 size: 15 residues. CDR1 and CDR2 from the germline V gene are SGHDN and FVKESK. V lost 1 base and J lost 4, with 10 bases in between. The CDR3 DNA follows: TGTGCCAGCAGCCAAGGGGTATGGAGCACCGGGGAGCTGTTTTTT. Amino acid sequence: CASSQGVWSTGELFF.

V usage is TRBV6-4 and J usage is TRBJ2-2; TRBD2 aligns across 8 bases. V lost 4 bases and J lost 5; bases outside the gene matches: 6. Germline assignment: CDR1 MRHNA and CDR2 SNTAGT. The CDR3 is 15 residues long. CDR3 nucleotides: TGTGCCAGCAGTGTGGCTAGCGGGTTAACCGGGGAGCTGTTTTTT. This gives the protein CASSVASGLTGELFF.

The chain recombines TRBV2 with TRBJ2-7; TRBD1 might be the D (5 bases). Germline V lookup: CDR1 SNHLY, CDR2 FYNNEI. Trimming took off 6 bases at V and 2 bases at J, with 8 bases between the two ends. The CDR3 length is 12 residues. CDR3 nucleotide sequence: TGTGCCAGCAGGGGGCTCGCCTACGAGCAGTACGTC. Protein product: CASRGLAYEQYV.

The chain has TRBV5-4 and TRBJ1-2; 8 bases are a match to TRBD1. Unmatched junction bases numbered 13, after V lost 0 bases and J lost 6 bases. CDR1 and CDR2 (germline): SGHNT, YYREEE (reference sequence). The CDR3 covers 17 residues. This chain's CDR3 is CASSLVNPYQGAHGYTF. CDR3 in DNA: TGTGCCAGCAGCTTGGTTAACCCCTATCAGGGGGCACATGGCTACACCTTC.

This clone was seen a few times. The V gene is TRBV29-1, the J gene TRBJ2-3; D is undetermined. The germline V gene encodes CDR1 SQVTM and CDR2 ANQGSEA. The length of the CDR3 is 15 residues. The germline V and J ends were trimmed by 2 bases and 2 bases, with 14 bases remaining between them. The CDR3: CSVEWWARTTDTQYF. Here the CDR3 DNA reads TGCAGCGTTGAATGGTGGGCGCGTACCACAGATACGCAGTATTTT.

This chain uses TRBV6-1 with TRBJ1-4; D unclear. The V and J ends lost 2 bases and 10 bases respectively, with 11 bases between them. The CDR3 totals 13 residues. Germline CDR1 and CDR2: MNHNS and SASEGT. The CDR3 protein is CASSELAVVKLFF. CDR3 nucleotide sequence: TGTGCCAGCAGTGAATTGGCAGTCGTAAAACTGTTTTTT.

V and J are TRBV3-1 (or the pseudogene TRBV3-2) and TRBJ2-3; 9 nucleotides align to TRBD1. The germline V gene has CDR1 LGHDT and CDR2 YNNKEL (reference sequence). The CDR3 totals 14 residues. V was clipped by 4 bases and J by 6 bases; unmatched bases: 5. CDR3 sequence: CASSPTGGGDTQYF. CDR3 DNA: TGTGCCAGCAGCCCTACAGGGGGCGGTGATACGCAGTATTTT.